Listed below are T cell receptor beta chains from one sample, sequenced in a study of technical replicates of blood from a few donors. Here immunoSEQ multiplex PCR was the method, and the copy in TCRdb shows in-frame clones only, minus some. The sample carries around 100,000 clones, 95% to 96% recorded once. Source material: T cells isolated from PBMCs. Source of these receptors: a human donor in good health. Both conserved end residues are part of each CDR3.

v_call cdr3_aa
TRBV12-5 CASGLRFGTDSYEQYF
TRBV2 CASSPDTRSGYTF
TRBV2 CASSGTHNYGYTF
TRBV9 CASSVGQGETEAFF
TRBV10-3 CAIRGQQETQYF
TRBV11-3 CASSQTSGSDEQFF
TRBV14 CASSQVRPQSDTQYF
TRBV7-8 CASSLVGGSSYNEQFF
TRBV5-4 CASSLGLAAPQETQYF
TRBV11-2 CASSPPSSRWGREQYF
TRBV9 CASSVGEEATNEKLFF
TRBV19 CASSIILNTEAFF
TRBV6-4 CASKPGLAASYEQYF
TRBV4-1 CASSRLTEPYEQYF
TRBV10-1 CASSETWTSESYNEQFF
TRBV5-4 CASSREQGAYEQFF
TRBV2 CASRTDTSSYEQYF
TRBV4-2 CASSQDPAAGAMNEQYF
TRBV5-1 CASSLLASGVSYEQYF
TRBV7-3 CASSEGDGNTIYF
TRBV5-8 CASSLGREFENTIYF